These 14 T cell receptor beta chains share one sample of origin, sequenced in a study of radiation and T cells in renal cell carcinoma. Assay used: immunoSEQ multiplex PCR; TCRdb lists only in-frame clones, some missing. The sample holds around 99,000 clones, around 84% seen once. Stated time point: blood 4 weeks post-SBRT, at nephrectomy. Treatment described: 15 Gy SBRT to primary tumor, nephrectomy 4 weeks later. Sequenced material: blood, taken from a patient whose treatment included radiotherapy and nephrectomy. These TCRs come from a man between 60 and 75 years old with renal cell carcinoma.

The gene calls are TRBV19 and TRBJ2-4, with 9 bases fitting TRBD2. The CDR3 spans 15 residues. Germline loops: CDR1 LNHDA, CDR2 SQIVND (reference sequence). With V trimmed by 0 bases and J by 6 bases, 3 bases remained unmatched. The CDR3 here is CASSIDLTSGNIQYF. Here the CDR3 DNA reads TGTGCCAGTAGTATAGATCTGACTAGCGGAAACATTCAGTACTTC.

In its sample, this clone was seen once. The chain uses TRBV2 and TRBJ2-5; weak D call: TRBD2 (6 bases). V lost 10 bases, J lost 7 bases, and 22 bases lay in between. Germline V gene lookup returns CDR1 SNHLY and CDR2 FYNNEI. The length of the CDR3 is 14 residues. The CDR3 sequence is CAIRMPGGWGTQYF. The DNA of the CDR3 is TGTGCCATCAGAATGCCCGGGGGTTGGGGGACCCAGTACTTC. The full variable domain, completed using reference TRBV2 and TRBJ2-5, is EPEVTQTPSHQVTQMGQEVILRCVPISNHLYFYWYRQILGQKVEFLVSFYNNEISEKSEIFDDQFSVERPDGSNFTLKIRSTKLEDSAMYFCAIRMPGGWGTQYFGPGTRLLVL.

This clone was observed at least ten times. The J gene is TRBJ2-7, the V gene TRBV7-9; D is uncertain. The CDR3 runs 13 residues. With 5 bases removed from V and 2 bases from J, the gap between germline ends came to 10 bases. CDR1 is SEHNR, CDR2 FQNEAQ, per germline (reference sequence). In DNA form, the CDR3 reads TGTGCCAGCAGCCCGGCAGGCCCCTACGAGCAGTACTTC. Residues: CASSPAGPYEQYF.

The V call is TRBV5-1, the J call TRBJ2-7, with TRBD2 matching over 9 bases. Trimming took 2 bases from V and 0 from J; bases not matched to a gene: 15. Looked up from germline, CDR1 is SGHRS and CDR2 is YFSETQ. The CDR3 runs 19 residues. In nucleotides, the CDR3 is TGCGCCAGCAGCTTAGGTTGGACTAGCGACCGACTCGGCTCCTACGAGCAGTACTTC. As protein: CASSLGWTSDRLGSYEQYF. Supplemented by reference TRBV5-1 and TRBJ2-7, the full variable domain reads KAGVTQTPRYLIKTRGQQVTLSCSPISGHRSVSWYQQTPGQGLQFLFEYFSETQRNKGNFPGRFSGRQFSNSRSEMNVSTLELGDSALYLCASSLGWTSDRLGSYEQYFGPGTRLTVT.

As to this clone: Different DNA sequences within this sample yield the same CDR3. V is TRBV7-9 and J is TRBJ1-2, with D possibly TRBD1 on 5 matching bases. Trimming shortened V by 5 bases and J by 2 bases, and 9 bases separated the two germline ends. Germline CDR1 is SEHNR and CDR2 is FQNEAQ (reference sequence). The CDR3 runs to 13 residues. The CDR3 region has the DNA TGTGCCAGCAGCCGGGGCCAGAACTATGGCTACACCTTC. Protein: CASSRGQNYGYTF.

This chain connects TRBV4-2 to TRBJ1-5, with TRBD1 as a possible D gene (5 bases). Germline V lookup: CDR1 LGHNA, CDR2 YNFKEQ. The CDR3 has 14 amino acids. Trimming took off 1 base at V and 2 bases at J, with 6 bases between the two ends. This chain's CDR3 is CASSQAGGNQPQHF. CDR3 coding DNA: TGTGCCAGCAGCCAAGCGGGGGGCAATCAGCCCCAGCATTTT.

The CDR3 loop is CASSLGYTSYEQYF. CDR3 coding DNA: TGTGCCAGCAGCTTAGGGTACACCTCCTACGAGCAGTACTTC. The chain has TRBV7-9 and TRBJ2-7, with no clear D. CDR3 size: 14 residues. Germline lookup yields CDR1 SEHNR and CDR2 FQNEAQ (reference sequence). V was trimmed by 1 base and J by 0 bases, leaving 7 bases between them. The full variable domain, rest sourced from reference TRBV7-9 and TRBJ2-7, is DTGVSQNPRHKITKRGQNVTFRCDPISEHNRLYWYRQTLGQGPEFLTYFQNEAQLEKSRLLSDRFSAERPKGSFSTLEIQRTEQGDSAMYLCASSLGYTSYEQYFGPGTRLTVT.

V and J are TRBV6-5 and TRBJ2-3, with D tentatively TRBD1 (5 bases). Germline CDR1 is MNHEY and CDR2 is SVGAGI. With 4 bases removed from V and 4 bases from J, the gap between germline ends came to 15 bases. The CDR3 length is 15 residues. CDR3 sequence (DNA): TGTGCCAGCAGTTTCAATACAGGTCAGGCAGATACGCAGTATTTT. Its protein product is CASSFNTGQADTQYF.

This chain joins TRBV4-1 and TRBJ2-1; 10 bases agree with TRBD2. The CDR3 is made up of 16 amino acids. V gave up 0 bases and J gave up 8 bases; unmatched junction bases: 7. In germline, CDR1 is MGHRA, CDR2 YSYEKL. CDR3 DNA sequence: TGCGCCAGCAGCCAAGAAGCTAGCGGGAGAAGATATGAGCAGTTCTTC. Protein product: CASSQEASGRRYEQFF.

V and J are TRBV6-5 and TRBJ1-5, with TRBD1 as a possible D gene (6 bases). The CDR3 is 12 residues long. V gave up 10 bases and J gave up 2 bases, with 9 bases separating them. CDR1 MNHEY and CDR2 SVGAGI come from the germline V gene. The CDR3 spells CATRQGNQPQHF. The CDR3 bases are TGTGCCACCCGACAGGGCAATCAGCCCCAGCATTTT.

A single count supports this clone. This rearrangement joins TRBV5-6 to TRBJ2-7; 13 bases are shared with TRBD2. Germline CDR1 is SGHDT and CDR2 is YYEEEE. The CDR3 covers 18 residues. Losses at the gene ends were 3 bases for V and 3 bases for J; bases not matched to a gene: 12. Here the CDR3 reads CASSSPSSGTSGNYEQYF. DNA of the CDR3: TGTGCCAGCAGCTCCCCTTCATCCGGGACTAGCGGGAACTACGAGCAGTACTTC.

This chain links TRBV2 with TRBJ2-5; D call uncertain. This CDR3 has 13 residues. The V end lost 6 bases, the J end lost 3 bases, and 11 bases lay between the germline ends. CDR1 is SNHLY and CDR2 is FYNNEI in the germline V gene. The CDR3 coding sequence is TGTGCCAGCAGCGCTGATCGAAAAGAGACCCAGTACTTC. Translated: CASSADRKETQYF. Combining the CDR3 with reference TRBV2 and TRBJ2-5 gives the whole variable domain EPEVTQTPSHQVTQMGQEVILRCVPISNHLYFYWYRQILGQKVEFLVSFYNNEISEKSEIFDDQFSVERPDGSNFTLKIRSTKLEDSAMYFCASSADRKETQYFGPGTRLLVL.

The sample holds one count of this clone. This chain joins TRBV9 and TRBJ2-2; the match to TRBD1 covers 11 bases. The ends lost 5 bases at V and 5 bases at J; junction bases unmatched: 5. CDR3 size: 15 residues. CDR1 is SGDLS and CDR2 is YYNGEE in the germline V gene. The CDR3, as DNA: TGTGCCAGCAGTGGGGACAGGGGGTTTACCGGGGAGCTGTTTTTT. The encoded protein is CASSGDRGFTGELFF.

The chain has TRBV6-6 and TRBJ1-1; the D gene is possibly TRBD1 (6 bases). Trimming took 6 bases from V and 2 from J, leaving 13 bases between them. The CDR3 has 14 residues. Germline CDR1 reads MNHNY; CDR2 reads SVGAGI (reference sequence). The CDR3 DNA reads as TGTGCCAGCAGGATCAGGGGAGCAAACACTGAAGCTTTCTTT. Residues: CASRIRGANTEAFF.